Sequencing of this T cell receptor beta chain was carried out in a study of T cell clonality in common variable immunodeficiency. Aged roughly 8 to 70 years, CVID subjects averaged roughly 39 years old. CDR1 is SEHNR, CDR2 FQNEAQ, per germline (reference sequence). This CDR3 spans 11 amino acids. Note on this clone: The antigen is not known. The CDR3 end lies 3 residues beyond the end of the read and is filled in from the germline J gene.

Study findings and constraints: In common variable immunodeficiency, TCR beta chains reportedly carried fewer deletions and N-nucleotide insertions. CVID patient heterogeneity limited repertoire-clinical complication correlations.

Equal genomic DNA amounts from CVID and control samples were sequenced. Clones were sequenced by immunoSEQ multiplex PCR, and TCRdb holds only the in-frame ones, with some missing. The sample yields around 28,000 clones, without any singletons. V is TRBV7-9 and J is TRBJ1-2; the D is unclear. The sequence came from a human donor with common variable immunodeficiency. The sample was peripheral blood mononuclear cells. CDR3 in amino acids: CASSLEGGYTF. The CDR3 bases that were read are TGTGCCAGCAGCTTAGAAGGGGGC.